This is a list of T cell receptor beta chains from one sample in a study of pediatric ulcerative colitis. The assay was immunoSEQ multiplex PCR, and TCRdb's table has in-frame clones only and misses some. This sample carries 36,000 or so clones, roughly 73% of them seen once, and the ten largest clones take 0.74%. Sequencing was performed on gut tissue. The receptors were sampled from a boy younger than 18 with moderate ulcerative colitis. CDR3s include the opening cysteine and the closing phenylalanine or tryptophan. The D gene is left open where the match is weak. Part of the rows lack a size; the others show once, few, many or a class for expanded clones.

CDR3nt: TGTGCCAGCAGCCCCCGGGACAGGGATGGAAACACCATATATTTT
CDR3aa: CASSPRDRDGNTIYF
j_gene: TRBJ1-3
v_gene: TRBV9
abundance: once
d_gene: TRBD1

CDR3nt: TGCGCCAGCAGCTTGGTCCCGGGACAGGGGAACGAGCAGTACTTC
CDR3aa: CASSLVPGQGNEQYF
j_gene: TRBJ2-7
v_gene: TRBV5-1
abundance: -
d_gene: TRBD1

CDR3nt: TGTGCCAGCAGCTTGGGACTAGCGGGGGGAGATACGCAGTATTTT
CDR3aa: CASSLGLAGGDTQYF
j_gene: TRBJ2-3
v_gene: TRBV5-6
abundance: -
d_gene: TRBD2

CDR3nt: TGTGCCAGCAGTTTAAACTCGGGACGAGACTACGAGCAGTACTTC
CDR3aa: CASSLNSGRDYEQYF
j_gene: TRBJ2-7
v_gene: TRBV27
abundance: -
d_gene: -

CDR3nt: TGTGCCAGCAGCTCCGGACCGTACTCTGGAAACACCATATATTTT
CDR3aa: CASSSGPYSGNTIYF
j_gene: TRBJ1-3
v_gene: TRBV11-3
abundance: -
d_gene: -

CDR3nt: TGTGCCACCTCTAGGGACCTGAACTCCTACGAGCAGTACTTC
CDR3aa: CATSRDLNSYEQYF
j_gene: TRBJ2-7
v_gene: TRBV7-6
abundance: -
d_gene: -

CDR3nt: TGTGCCAGCAGTGGGACAGGGTCGGGGGAAAAACTGTTTTTT
CDR3aa: CASSGTGSGEKLFF
j_gene: TRBJ1-4
v_gene: TRBV6-1
abundance: few
d_gene: TRBD1

CDR3nt: TGCGCCAGCAGCCAAGTCTCTGCGGGGGGCAATGGCTACACCTTC
CDR3aa: CASSQVSAGGNGYTF
j_gene: TRBJ1-2
v_gene: TRBV4-1
abundance: -
d_gene: -

CDR3nt: TGCGCCAGCAGCTTGGCGGGGATAGCTGAAGCTTTCTTT
CDR3aa: CASSLAGIAEAFF
j_gene: TRBJ1-1
v_gene: TRBV5-1
abundance: once
d_gene: -

CDR3nt: TGTGCCAGCGGAACCGGGACAGGAGGAGAGACCCAGTACTTC
CDR3aa: CASGTGTGGETQYF
j_gene: TRBJ2-5
v_gene: TRBV6-5
abundance: once
d_gene: TRBD1

CDR3nt: TGTGCCAGCAGTGGAAAAGGTCTAGCGGACTACAATGAGCAGTTCTTC
CDR3aa: CASSGKGLADYNEQFF
j_gene: TRBJ2-1
v_gene: TRBV2
abundance: -
d_gene: TRBD2

CDR3nt: TGTGCCAGCAGCTTAGGCGTGAGTAAACCCACAGATACGCAGTATTTT
CDR3aa: CASSLGVSKPTDTQYF
j_gene: TRBJ2-3
v_gene: TRBV7-9
abundance: -
d_gene: -

CDR3nt: TGTGCCAGCAGTTCTGGGGGCAACGTCTACGAGCAGTACTTC
CDR3aa: CASSSGGNVYEQYF
j_gene: TRBJ2-7
v_gene: TRBV6-1
abundance: -
d_gene: -

CDR3nt: TGTGCCAGCAGCCATGGGACTAGCGGGAGGGAGGGGCAGTTCTTC
CDR3aa: CASSHGTSGREGQFF
j_gene: TRBJ2-1
v_gene: TRBV4-2
abundance: -
d_gene: TRBD2

CDR3nt: TGTGCCAGCGGCAGGGGGCGGTTTGAGACCCAGTACTTC
CDR3aa: CASGRGRFETQYF
j_gene: TRBJ2-5
v_gene: TRBV11-3
abundance: -
d_gene: TRBD1

CDR3nt: TGTGCCAGCAGAGCCGGGCTCACTGAAGCTTTCTTT
CDR3aa: CASRAGLTEAFF
j_gene: TRBJ1-1
v_gene: TRBV2
abundance: few
d_gene: -

CDR3nt: TGTGCCAGCAGCTATATACAGGGGTCTAATGAAAAACTGTTTTTT
CDR3aa: CASSYIQGSNEKLFF
j_gene: TRBJ1-4
v_gene: TRBV7-2
abundance: -
d_gene: TRBD1

CDR3nt: TGTGCCAGTAGCGACAGGTTCAGCACAGATACGCAGTATTTT
CDR3aa: CASSDRFSTDTQYF
j_gene: TRBJ2-3
v_gene: TRBV19
abundance: -
d_gene: -

CDR3nt: TGCGCCAGCAGCCAATCGGGGGGCGGAGGAGAGACCCAGTACTTC
CDR3aa: CASSQSGGGGETQYF
j_gene: TRBJ2-5
v_gene: TRBV4-3
abundance: -
d_gene: -

CDR3nt: TGTGCCAGCACTCCGGGACTAGTAGGTGGCTACACCTTC
CDR3aa: CASTPGLVGGYTF
j_gene: TRBJ1-2
v_gene: TRBV28
abundance: few
d_gene: -

CDR3nt: TGTGCCAGCAGTCCCCTCCCCTACGAGCAGTACTTC
CDR3aa: CASSPLPYEQYF
j_gene: TRBJ2-7
v_gene: TRBV28
abundance: -
d_gene: -

CDR3nt: TGTGCCAGCAGAGGACAGGTCGACACTGAAGCTTTCTTT
CDR3aa: CASRGQVDTEAFF
j_gene: TRBJ1-1
v_gene: TRBV2
abundance: -
d_gene: TRBD1

CDR3nt: TGTGCCAGCTCACTCGAGACAGAAGGGGGTCAGCCCCAGCATTTT
CDR3aa: CASSLETEGGQPQHF
j_gene: TRBJ1-5
v_gene: TRBV18
abundance: -
d_gene: -

CDR3nt: TGTGCCAGCAGCTTAGTTCTCCCCTACGAGCAGTACTTC
CDR3aa: CASSLVLPYEQYF
j_gene: TRBJ2-7
v_gene: TRBV7-2
abundance: -
d_gene: -

CDR3nt: TGCGCCAGCAGCCAAGATAACCTGTATAATTCACCCCTCCACTTT
CDR3aa: CASSQDNLYNSPLHF
j_gene: TRBJ1-6
v_gene: TRBV4-3
abundance: -
d_gene: -